The sequence of this TCR beta chain was determined in a study of Graves' ophthalmopathy and Graves' hyperthyroidism. This clonotype was seen repeatedly, ten times or more. RNA transcripts yielded amplified TCR beta CDR3 regions. HTBI-primed RT-PCR formed the first round, and a multiplex PCR formed the second. TCRdb re-called the multiplex PCR reads through MiXCR, storing one row per CDR3 protein. The table lists roughly 610,000 distinct CDR3 sequences, over 20% of them singletons. Germline CDR1 is DFQATT and CDR2 is SNEGSKA (reference sequence). This CDR3 region has 14 residues. The ends lost 0 bases at V and 5 bases at J; junction bases unmatched: 4.

The V call is TRBV20-1, the J call TRBJ2-5; TRBD2 matches at 9 bases. The sequencing sample was made of peripheral blood. The receptor comes from a woman aged 18 to 35 with stable Graves' hyperthyroidism. Some clones in this sample may be carry-over from other donors' samples. The CDR3 protein is CSARDGGGAETQYF. In nucleotides, the CDR3 is TGCAGTGCTAGAGATGGCGGGGGGGCGGAGACCCAGTACTTC.